Here is one TCR beta chain with its context. Its antigen is unknown. The authors ran a second PCR of about 6 to 11 cycles using a sample-barcoded 5' primer and a J-beta primer mix. TCRdb reprocessed the 5' RACE reads via MiXCR and lists one record per CDR3 protein. The table shows around 1,000,000 distinct CDR3 sequences, with roughly 24% occurring only once. CDR3 size: 13 residues. The V end lost 7 bases, the J end lost 3 bases, and 13 bases lay between the germline ends. Germline assignment: CDR1 MDHEN and CDR2 SYDVKM. The sample comes from a study of blood T cells in healthy people across ages. Study-wide results and caveats: Roughly linearly, TCR beta diversity per million T cells fell as age increased.

These data are also associated with another study on T cells of mothers and their children. From that report: The study sampled three healthy Caucasian mothers and their six children. Sequencing got over 9.5 million TCR beta CDR3 reads from each mother and a few million from each child. TCR recombination output is shaped by thymic selection similarly in related and unrelated pairs.

The chain recombines TRBV28 with TRBJ2-7; D could derive from TRBD1 or TRBD2 (5 bases each). This TCR was recovered from a girl aged 2-15 years in good health. Input material: blood. The CDR3 loop is CASTGQGNYEQYF. CDR3 DNA sequence: TGTGCCAGCACGGGGCAGGGAAACTACGAGCAGTACTTC.